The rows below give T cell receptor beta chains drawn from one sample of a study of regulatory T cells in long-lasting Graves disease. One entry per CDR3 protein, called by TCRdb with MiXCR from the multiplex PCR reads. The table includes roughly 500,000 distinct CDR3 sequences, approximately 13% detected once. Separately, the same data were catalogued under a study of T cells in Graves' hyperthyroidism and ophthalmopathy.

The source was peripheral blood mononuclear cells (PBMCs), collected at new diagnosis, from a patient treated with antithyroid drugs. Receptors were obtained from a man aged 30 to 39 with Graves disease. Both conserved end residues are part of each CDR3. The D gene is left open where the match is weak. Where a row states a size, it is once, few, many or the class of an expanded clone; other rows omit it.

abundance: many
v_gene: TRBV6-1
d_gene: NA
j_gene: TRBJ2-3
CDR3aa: CASANTAYSTDTQYF
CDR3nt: TGTGCCAGCGCGAATACAGCTTATAGCACAGATACGCAGTATTTT

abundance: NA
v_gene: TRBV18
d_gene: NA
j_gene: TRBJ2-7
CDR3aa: CASSPPVTQEKHYEQYF
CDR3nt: TGTGCCAGCTCACCACCGGTTACTCAAGAAAAACACTACGAGCAGTACTTC

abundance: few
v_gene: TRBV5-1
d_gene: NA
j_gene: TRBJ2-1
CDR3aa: CASTLRGIMRFF
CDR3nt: TGCGCCAGCACCCTACGGGGGATTATGCGGTTCTTC

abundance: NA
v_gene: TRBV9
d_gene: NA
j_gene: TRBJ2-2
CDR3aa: CASTGPGELFF
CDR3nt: TGTGCCAGCACCGGGCCCGGGGAGCTGTTTTTT

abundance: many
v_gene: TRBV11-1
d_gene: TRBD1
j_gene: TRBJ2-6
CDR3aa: CASSWDRANSGANVLTF
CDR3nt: TGTGCCAGCAGCTGGGACAGGGCTAACTCTGGGGCCAACGTCCTGACTTTC

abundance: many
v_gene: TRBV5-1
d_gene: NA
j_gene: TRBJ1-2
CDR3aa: CASSLEGGANYGYTF
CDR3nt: TGCGCCAGCAGCTTGGAGGGCGGTGCTAACTATGGCTACACCTTC

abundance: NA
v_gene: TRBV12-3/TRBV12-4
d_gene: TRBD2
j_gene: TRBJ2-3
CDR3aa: CASSSLIAGASTDTQYF
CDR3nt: TGTGCCAGCAGCTCCCTCATAGCGGGAGCTAGCACAGATACGCAGTATTTT

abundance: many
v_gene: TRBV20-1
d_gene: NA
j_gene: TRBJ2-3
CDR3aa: CSASGGRTDTQYF
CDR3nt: TGCAGTGCCAGTGGAGGGCGCACAGATACGCAGTATTTT

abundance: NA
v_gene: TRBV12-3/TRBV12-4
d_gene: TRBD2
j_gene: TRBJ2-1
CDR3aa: CASSLQGLAVFYNEQFF
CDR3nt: TGTGCCAGCAGTCTCCAGGGACTAGCGGTTTTTTACAATGAGCAGTTCTTC

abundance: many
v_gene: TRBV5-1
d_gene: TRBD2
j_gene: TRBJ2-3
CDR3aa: CASGGSGMGTDTQYF
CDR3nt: TGCGCCAGCGGAGGTAGCGGGATGGGGACAGATACGCAGTATTTT

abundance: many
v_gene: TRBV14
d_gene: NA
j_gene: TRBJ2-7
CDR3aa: CASSPQSGPYEQYF
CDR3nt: TGTGCCAGCAGCCCCCAAAGCGGCCCCTACGAGCAGTACTTC

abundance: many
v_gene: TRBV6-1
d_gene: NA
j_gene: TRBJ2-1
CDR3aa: CASSLTLGDEQFF
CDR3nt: TGTGCCAGCAGTCTTACACTCGGGGATGAGCAGTTCTTC

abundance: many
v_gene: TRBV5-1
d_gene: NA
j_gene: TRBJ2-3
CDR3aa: CASSLESDTQYF
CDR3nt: TGTGCCAGCAGCTTAGAATCGGATACGCAGTATTTT

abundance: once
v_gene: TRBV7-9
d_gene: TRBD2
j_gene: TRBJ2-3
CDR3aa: CASSLGLAGEADTQYF
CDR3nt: TGTGCCAGCAGCTTAGGACTAGCGGGGGAGGCAGATACGCAGTATTTT

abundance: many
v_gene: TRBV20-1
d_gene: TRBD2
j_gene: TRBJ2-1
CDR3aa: CSARLAGGHNEQFF
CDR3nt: TGCAGTGCTAGATTAGCGGGAGGCCATAACGAGCAGTTCTTC

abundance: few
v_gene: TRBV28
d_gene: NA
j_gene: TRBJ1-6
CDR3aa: CASSKGYNSPLHF
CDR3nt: TGTGCCAGCAGCAAGGGCTATAATTCACCCCTCCACTTT

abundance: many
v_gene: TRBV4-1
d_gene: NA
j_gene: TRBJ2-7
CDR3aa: CASSQRTVVEQYF
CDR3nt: TGCGCCAGCAGCCAGCGGACGGTAGTCGAGCAGTACTTC

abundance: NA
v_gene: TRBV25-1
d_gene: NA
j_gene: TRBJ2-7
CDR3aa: CASLGGGPYEQYF
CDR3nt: TGTGCCAGCCTCGGAGGGGGACCCTACGAGCAGTACTTC

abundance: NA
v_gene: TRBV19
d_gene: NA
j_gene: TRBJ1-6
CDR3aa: CASSILRGIGNSPLHF
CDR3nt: TGTGCCAGTAGTATACTCCGGGGGATCGGTAATTCACCCCTCCACTTT

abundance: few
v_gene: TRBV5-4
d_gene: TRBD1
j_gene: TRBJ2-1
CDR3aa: CASSYMTGQGDEQFF
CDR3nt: TGTGCCAGCAGCTATATGACAGGGCAAGGGGATGAGCAGTTCTTC

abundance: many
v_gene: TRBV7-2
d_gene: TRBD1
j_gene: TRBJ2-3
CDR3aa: CASSTGQGNTQYF
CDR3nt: TGTGCCAGCAGTACGGGACAGGGGAATACGCAGTATTTT

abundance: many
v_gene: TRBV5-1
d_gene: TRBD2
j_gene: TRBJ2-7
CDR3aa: CASSLRLAGMYEQYF
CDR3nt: TGCGCCAGCAGCTTGCGGCTAGCGGGAATGTACGAGCAGTACTTC

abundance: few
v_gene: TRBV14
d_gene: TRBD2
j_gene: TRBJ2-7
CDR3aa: CASSQGLAPTYEQYF
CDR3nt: TGTGCCAGCAGCCAAGGACTAGCTCCCACCTACGAGCAGTACTTC